The 9 T cell receptor beta chains below come from one sample, sequenced in a study of blood T cells in healthy people across ages (dated by TCRdb to the mid-2010s). The receptor library was made with 5' RACE. The second PCR ran for roughly 7 to 12 cycles and used a J-beta primer mix along with a sample-barcoded 5' primer. TCRdb cleaned the public reads at Q25 with fastp, built clones with MiXCR and kept in-frame beta chains. Every distinct CDR3 protein forms one entry, paired with its most common genes and DNA. The sample table holds approximately 1,700,000 distinct CDR3 sequences, of which approximately 40% were seen once. The ten most abundant clones make up 23% of the sample. The specimen was blood. The receptors were gathered from a human donor in good health.

In DNA, the CDR3 is TGCAGTGCTAAGACAGGGGGTCGCGCCCAGCATTTT. Amino acids: CSAKTGGRAQHF. The chain recombines TRBV20-1 with TRBJ1-5; 9 nucleotides line up with TRBD1. J lost 11 bases, V lost 4 bases, and 6 bases had no gene match. This CDR3 has 12 residues. The germline V gene encodes CDR1 DFQATT and CDR2 SNEGSKA (reference sequence).

The V and J genes are TRBV6-6 and TRBJ1-3; 10 bases are shared with TRBD1. The ends lost 4 bases at V and 7 bases at J; junction bases unmatched: 10. Germline CDR1 MNHNY, CDR2 SVGAGI (reference sequence). The CDR3 sequence is 16 residues long. CDR3 sequence reads: CASSSLGTGAGNTIYF. The CDR3 coding sequence is TGTGCCAGCAGTTCTCTCGGGACAGGGGCAGGGAACACCATATATTTT.

This clonotype has a handful of counts. The gene calls are TRBV5-1 and TRBJ2-1; D may be TRBD2 (6 bases). The CDR3 sequence is 16 residues long. Germline values: CDR1 SGHRS, CDR2 YFSETQ. Trimming took 0 bases from V and 8 from J, leaving 18 bases between them. The CDR3 DNA follows: TGCGCCAGCAGCTTGGCCGGGGCGGGGACCTGGGATGAGCAGTTCTTC. Its translation: CASSLAGAGTWDEQFF. Full variable domain (outside the CDR3, taken from reference TRBV5-1 and TRBJ2-1): KAGVTQTPRYLIKTRGQQVTLSCSPISGHRSVSWYQQTPGQGLQFLFEYFSETQRNKGNFPGRFSGRQFSNSRSEMNVSTLELGDSALYLCASSLAGAGTWDEQFFGPGTRLTVL.

In its sample, this clonotype was seen a few times. The V call is TRBV20-1, the J call TRBJ1-5; 9 bases are shared with TRBD1. Looked up from germline, CDR1 is DFQATT and CDR2 is SNEGSKA (reference sequence). CDR3 length equals 16 residues. V shed 0 bases and J 6 bases; nucleotides not matched to a gene: 9. CDR3 in DNA: TGCAGTGCTAGAGATAGGGTACAGGGGGCGACTCAGCCCCAGCATTTT. Its protein is CSARDRVQGATQPQHF.

In regard to this clonotype: The junction does not match germline at one end; this may be a read error. V gene TRBV7-9 combines with J gene TRBJ2-6; perhaps TRBD1 as D (5 bases). The CDR3 totals 14 residues. Germline-derived CDR1 and CDR2 are SEHNR and FQNEAQ (reference sequence). The CDR3 is CASSNERNRNVRTF. CDR3 nucleotides: TGTGCCAGCAGCAACGAAAGGAACAGGAACGTCCGGACTTTC.

This clonotype came up a few times. The CDR3 loop reads CASSPDRRDPPRTEAFF. In nucleotides, the CDR3 is TGCGCCAGCAGCCCCGACAGGCGGGACCCCCCCAGGACTGAAGCTTTCTTT. V and J are TRBV4-3 and TRBJ1-1; D perhaps matches TRBD1 (6 bases). Germline V CDR1 and CDR2: LGHNA, YSLEER. The CDR3 covers 17 residues. V lost 4 bases to trimming and J lost 5 bases, with 23 bases between them.

The chain links TRBV7-2 to TRBJ2-7, with D possibly being TRBD1 (5 bases). V was pared by 1 base and J by 0 bases, with 10 bases between. From germline, CDR1 is SGHTA and CDR2 FQGNSA. This CDR3 is 15 amino acids long. CDR3 in DNA: TGTGCCAGCAGCTTAGAGACAGCAAGCTCCTACGAGCAGTACTTC. Protein: CASSLETASSYEQYF. Complete variable domain (other parts from reference TRBV7-2 and TRBJ2-7): GAGVSQSPSNKVTEKGKDVELRCDPISGHTALYWYRQSLGQGLEFLIYFQGNSAPDKSGLPSDRFSAERTGGSVSTLTIQRTQQEDSAVYLCASSLETASSYEQYFGPGTRLTVT.

At least ten counts were recorded for this clonotype. The chain recombines TRBV5-1 with TRBJ2-1, with D perhaps matching TRBD1 or TRBD2 (5 bases each). Germline V gene sequence: CDR1 SGHRS, CDR2 YFSETQ. CDR3 length: 12 amino acids. The ends were cut back, 2 bases at V and 8 bases at J, with 8 bases in the middle. The DNA of the CDR3 is TGCGCCAGCAGCTTTCGGGGCGATGAGCAGTTCTTC. The encoded protein is CASSFRGDEQFF.

This clonotype has more than one count but fewer than ten. The chain is built from TRBV28 and TRBJ2-7; no clear D gene. The V end was cut by 5 bases, the J end by 0 bases, with 11 bases between. Germline V gene data show CDR1 as MDHEN and CDR2 as SYDVKM. The CDR3 contains 14 residues. CDR3 sequence reads: CASSIPTVSYEQYF. The CDR3 nucleotides read TGTGCCAGCAGTATACCCACAGTCTCCTACGAGCAGTACTTC. The full variable domain, its missing parts supplied by reference TRBV28 and TRBJ2-7, is DVKVTQSSRYLVKRTGEKVFLECVQDMDHENMFWYRQDPGLGLRLIYFSYDVKMKEKGDIPEGYSVSREKKERFSLILESASTNQTSMYLCASSIPTVSYEQYFGPGTRLTVT.